This TCR beta chain derives from a study of vaccination and CD4 T cells after COVID-19. Looking at the study overall: Median time from second vaccine dose to sampling was approximately 74 days (14 to 241). Overlapping spike peptides from SARS-CoV-2, HCoV-NL63, HCoV-OC43 and HCoV-229E served to stimulate the cells. Control cultures received a CEFX pool, an HIV-1 Nef pool, or no peptide. Whole-study results and caveats: When vaccine-specific clones from convalescent patients were examined, 304 of 307 were spike mono-reactive.

The study sequenced cultured CD4+ T cell DNA using the Oncomine TCR Beta short-read assay. Each CDR3 protein gets one entry after TCRdb re-called the PCR reads with MiXCR. The sample lists about 2,400 distinct CDR3 sequences; roughly 22% were seen once. This clonotype was picked up a small number of times. Its antigen is as yet unknown. The V and J ends lost 3 bases and 13 bases respectively, with 15 bases between them. The CDR3 consists of 12 residues. Germline assignment: CDR1 MNHNS and CDR2 SASEGT. Treatment reported: approximately 9-day PBMC culture with coronavirus spike peptide pools or control peptides (ViraFEST assay). Researchers collected the unexposed donor's CD4+ T cells before the COVID-19 pandemic (2011-2018).

The specimen was CD4+ T cells from blood, cultured in vitro. The chain uses TRBV6-1 and TRBJ1-1; a weak D match, TRBD1 (5 bases). The sequence derives from a human donor in good health. CDR3 amino acids: CASSDFQGQGFF. CDR3 in DNA: TGTGCCAGCAGTGATTTTCAGGGTCAGGGTTTCTTT.